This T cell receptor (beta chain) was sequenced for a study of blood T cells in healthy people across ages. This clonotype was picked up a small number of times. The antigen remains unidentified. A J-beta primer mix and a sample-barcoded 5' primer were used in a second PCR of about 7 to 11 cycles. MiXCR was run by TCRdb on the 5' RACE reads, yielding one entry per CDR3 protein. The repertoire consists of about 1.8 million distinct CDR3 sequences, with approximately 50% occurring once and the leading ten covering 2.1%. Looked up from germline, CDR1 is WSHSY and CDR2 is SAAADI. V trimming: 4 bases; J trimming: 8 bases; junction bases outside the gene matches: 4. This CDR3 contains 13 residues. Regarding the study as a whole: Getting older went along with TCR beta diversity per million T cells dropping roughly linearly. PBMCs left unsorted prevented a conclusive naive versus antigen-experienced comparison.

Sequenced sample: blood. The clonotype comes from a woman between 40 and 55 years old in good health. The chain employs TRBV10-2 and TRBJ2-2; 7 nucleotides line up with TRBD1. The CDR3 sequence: CASSGRQGGELFF. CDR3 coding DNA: TGCGCCAGCAGTGGCAGACAGGGTGGGGAGCTGTTTTTT.